A selection of T cell receptor beta chains follows, all from one sample in a study of control samples from healthy donors and cancer patients. Produced via immunoSEQ multiplex PCR; TCRdb's table is partial and in-frame only. Of tens of thousands of clones in the sample, more than 70% were seen once. The sequenced sample consisted of PBMCs. All receptors derive from a woman aged 55-69 years with lung cancer. Each CDR3 is given with its conserved first and last residue. The D gene is left open where the match is weak. Expanded clones get a size class; other rows say once, few or many, or leave the size out.

v_gene,abundance,j_gene,d_gene,CDR3nt,CDR3aa
TRBV5-6,few,TRBJ1-1,-,TGTGCCAGCAGCCGAAGAGGGGCTCTCACTGAAGCTTTCTTT,CASSRRGALTEAFF
TRBV9,few,TRBJ2-7,TRBD2,TGTGCCAGCAGCGCCCAGGCCGACCTAGCGGGAGGACACTACGAGCAGTACTTC,CASSAQADLAGGHYEQYF
TRBV19,-,TRBJ2-6,-,TGTGCCAGTAGTATAGATCTCTCCGGGGCCAACGTCCTGACTTTC,CASSIDLSGANVLTF
TRBV7-9,once,TRBJ1-1,TRBD1,TGTGCCAGCAGCTTAGGCCCGACAGGGGCTGGTGAAGCTTTCTTT,CASSLGPTGAGEAFF
TRBV7-8,-,TRBJ2-3,TRBD2,TGTGCCAGCAGGAAACTAGCGGGGGGGAACACAGATACGCAGTATTTT,CASRKLAGGNTDTQYF
TRBV19,-,TRBJ2-2,TRBD1,TGTGCCAGTAGTCCTAGCCACTGGACAGGCACCGGGGAGCTGTTTTTT,CASSPSHWTGTGELFF
TRBV10-3,-,TRBJ2-4,TRBD2,TGTGCCATCAGTGAGCCTCTAGCGGGGAAAGCCAAAAACATTCAGTACTTC,CAISEPLAGKAKNIQYF
TRBV6-4,-,TRBJ2-5,TRBD2,TGTGCCAGCAGTGAGCTAGCGGGGTATGAGACCCAGTACTTC,CASSELAGYETQYF
TRBV2,few,TRBJ1-1,-,TGTGCCAGCAGTGAACAACAGAACACTGAAGCTTTCTTT,CASSEQQNTEAFF
TRBV19,-,TRBJ2-5,TRBD2,TGTGCCAGTAGTCCAACCAATCTAGCGGGGGTCCAAGAGACCCAGTACTTC,CASSPTNLAGVQETQYF
TRBV3-1/TRBV3-2,once,TRBJ1-6,TRBD1,TGTGCCAGCAGCCCCCAGGGGGCATCCTATAATTCACCCCTCCACTTT,CASSPQGASYNSPLHF
TRBV27,-,TRBJ2-4,-,TGTGCCAGCCGTCTCCCCCCCGCCAAAAACATTCAGTACTTC,CASRLPPAKNIQYF
TRBV19,-,TRBJ1-1,-,TGTGCCAGTAGTATGGTAGACATGAACACTGAAGCTTTCTTT,CASSMVDMNTEAFF
TRBV28,-,TRBJ2-7,TRBD1,TGTGCCAGCAGTTCCCCCGGGACAGGGGGCTACGAGCAGTACTTC,CASSSPGTGGYEQYF
TRBV5-1,-,TRBJ2-1,-,TGCGCCAGCAGTGGCTCCCGCCCCTTAAATGAGCAGTTCTTC,CASSGSRPLNEQFF
TRBV13,-,TRBJ1-1,TRBD1,TGTGCCAGCAGAAATGACAGGGACCCTTCGAACACTGAAGCTTTCTTT,CASRNDRDPSNTEAFF
TRBV5-1,-,TRBJ1-2,TRBD1,TGCGCCAGCAGCTTGGCCCCAGGGGGTGACTATGGCTACACCTTC,CASSLAPGGDYGYTF
TRBV10-3,-,TRBJ2-7,TRBD1,TGTGCCATCCAAGTACAGGGGGCTTACGAGCAGTACTTC,CAIQVQGAYEQYF
TRBV5-5,-,TRBJ2-5,-,TGTGCCAGCAGCTTCGACGGGACCATAGGGGAGACCCAGTACTTC,CASSFDGTIGETQYF
TRBV20-1,-,TRBJ2-7,TRBD2,TGCAGTGCTAGTTTAGGACTAGCGGGAGTCTACGAGCAGTACTTC,CSASLGLAGVYEQYF
TRBV7-2,-,TRBJ2-3,TRBD2,TGTGCCAGCAGCGAGGGACTAGCGGGATTAACAGATACGCAGTATTTT,CASSEGLAGLTDTQYF
TRBV5-1,-,TRBJ1-5,-,TGCGCCAGCAGCTCGGGAGTTAGCAATCAGCCCCAGCATTTT,CASSSGVSNQPQHF
TRBV19,once,TRBJ1-2,TRBD1,TGTGCCAGTAGGGGGACAGCCGGGAGGGGCTACACCTTC,CASRGTAGRGYTF
TRBV28,-,TRBJ1-5,-,TGTGCCAGCAAAGGCGGCAATAGCAATCAGCCCCAGCATTTT,CASKGGNSNQPQHF
TRBV6-5,-,TRBJ2-1,TRBD1,TGTGCCAGCAGACCTCCCGGGACAGAGGCCAATGAGCAGTTCTTC,CASRPPGTEANEQFF
TRBV5-1,-,TRBJ2-5,-,TGCGCCAGCAGCTTGCAACAAGAGACCCAGTACTTC,CASSLQQETQYF